This T cell receptor beta chain was identified during a study of CD8+ T cells in alopecia areata. cDNA prepared by RNA extraction and subsequent reverse transcription served as the template for sequencing. This table comes from immunoSEQ multiplex PCR, and its TCRdb copy is limited to in-frame clones, with some not included. Of some 51,000 clones in the sample, about 96% were seen once. The TCR originated in a human donor with alopecia areata. The starting material was CD8+ T cells sorted from blood, obtained at week 0.

The CDR3 DNA sequence: TGCGCCAGCAGCCCAGAGAGAAAGACAGGGGGCGGCTATGGCTACACCTTC. It translates to CASSPERKTGGGYGYTF. The rearrangement links TRBV4-1 to TRBJ1-2; 10 nucleotides align to TRBD1. The CDR3 extends over 17 amino acids. The J segment lost 4 bases and the V segment lost 4 bases, leaving 12 bases of the junction unmatched. Germline V gives CDR1 MGHRA, CDR2 YSYEKL.